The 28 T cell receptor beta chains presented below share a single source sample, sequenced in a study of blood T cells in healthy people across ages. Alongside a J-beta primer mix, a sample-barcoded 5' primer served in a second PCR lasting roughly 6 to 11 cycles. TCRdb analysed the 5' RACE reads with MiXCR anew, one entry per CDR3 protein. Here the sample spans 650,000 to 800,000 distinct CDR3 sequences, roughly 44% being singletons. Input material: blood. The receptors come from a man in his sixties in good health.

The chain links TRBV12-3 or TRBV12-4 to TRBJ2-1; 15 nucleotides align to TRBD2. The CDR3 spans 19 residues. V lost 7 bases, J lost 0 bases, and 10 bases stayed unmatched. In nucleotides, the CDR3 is TGTGCCAGCACCTCGAGGGGACTAGCGGGAGGTAGCTCCTACAATGAGCAGTTCTTC. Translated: CASTSRGLAGGSSYNEQFF.

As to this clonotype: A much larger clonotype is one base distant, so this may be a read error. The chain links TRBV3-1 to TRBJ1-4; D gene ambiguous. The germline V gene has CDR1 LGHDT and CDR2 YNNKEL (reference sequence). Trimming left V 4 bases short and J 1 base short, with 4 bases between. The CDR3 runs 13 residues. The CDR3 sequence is CASSPRTNEKLFF. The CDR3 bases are TGTGCCAGCAGCCCGCGAACTAATGAAAAACTGTTTTTT. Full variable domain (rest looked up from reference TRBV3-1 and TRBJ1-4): DTAVSQTPKYLVTQMGNDKSIKCEQNLGHDTMYWYKQDSKKFLKIMFSYNNKELIINETVPNRFSPKSPDKAHLNLHINSLELGDSAVYFCASSPRTNEKLFFGSGTQLSVL.

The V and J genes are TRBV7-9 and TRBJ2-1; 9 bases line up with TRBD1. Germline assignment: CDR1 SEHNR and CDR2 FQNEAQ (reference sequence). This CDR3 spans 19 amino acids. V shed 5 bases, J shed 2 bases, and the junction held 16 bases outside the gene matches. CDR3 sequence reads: CASSPAGTGLRGAYNEQFF. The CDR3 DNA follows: TGTGCCAGCAGCCCAGCCGGGACAGGGCTACGTGGCGCCTACAATGAGCAGTTCTTC.

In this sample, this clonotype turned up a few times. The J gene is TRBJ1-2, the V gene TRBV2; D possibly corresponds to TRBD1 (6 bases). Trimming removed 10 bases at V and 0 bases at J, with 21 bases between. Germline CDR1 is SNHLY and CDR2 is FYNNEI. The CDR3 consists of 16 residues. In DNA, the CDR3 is TGTGCCACCCCTAATGGACAGCAAACAGCTAACTATGGCTACACCTTC. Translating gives CATPNGQQTANYGYTF.

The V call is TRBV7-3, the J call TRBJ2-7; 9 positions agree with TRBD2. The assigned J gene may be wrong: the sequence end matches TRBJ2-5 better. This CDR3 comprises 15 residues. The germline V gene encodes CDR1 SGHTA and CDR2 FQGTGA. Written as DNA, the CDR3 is TGTGCCAGCAGCCCCGGAGGTAGCGGGGGCAAGACCCAGTACTTC. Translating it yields CASSPGGSGGKTQYF.

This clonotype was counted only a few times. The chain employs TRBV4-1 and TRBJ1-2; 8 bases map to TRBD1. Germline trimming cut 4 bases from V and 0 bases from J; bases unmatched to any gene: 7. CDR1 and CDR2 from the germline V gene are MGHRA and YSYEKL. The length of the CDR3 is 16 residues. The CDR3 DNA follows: TGCGCCAGCAGCCGGGAACCGGACAGGGCTAACTATGGCTACACCTTC. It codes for CASSREPDRANYGYTF.

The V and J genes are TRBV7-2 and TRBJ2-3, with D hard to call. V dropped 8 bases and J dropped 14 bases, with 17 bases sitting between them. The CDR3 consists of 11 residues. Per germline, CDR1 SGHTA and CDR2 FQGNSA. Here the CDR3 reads CASGNARTAYF. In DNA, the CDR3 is TGTGCCAGCGGGAATGCAAGAACGGCGTATTTT.

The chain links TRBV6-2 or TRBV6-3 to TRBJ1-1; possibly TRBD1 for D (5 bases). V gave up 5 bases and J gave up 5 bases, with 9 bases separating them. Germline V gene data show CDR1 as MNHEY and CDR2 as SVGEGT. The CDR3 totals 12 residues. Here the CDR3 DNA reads TGTGCCAGCAGTCCCAGGGAGACTGAAGCTTTCTTT. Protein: CASSPRETEAFF.

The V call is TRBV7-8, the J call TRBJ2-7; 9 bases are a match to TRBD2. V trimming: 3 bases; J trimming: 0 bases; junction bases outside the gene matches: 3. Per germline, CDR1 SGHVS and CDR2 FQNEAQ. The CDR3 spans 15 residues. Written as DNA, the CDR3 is TGTGCCAGCAGCTTCCTAGCGGGGAACTCCTACGAGCAGTACTTC. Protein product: CASSFLAGNSYEQYF.

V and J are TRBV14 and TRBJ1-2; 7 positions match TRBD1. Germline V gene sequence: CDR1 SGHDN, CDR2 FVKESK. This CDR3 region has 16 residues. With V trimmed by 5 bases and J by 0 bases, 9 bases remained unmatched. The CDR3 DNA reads TGTGCCAGCAGCGTCCGGGGACAGCGGACTAACTATGGCTACACCTTC. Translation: CASSVRGQRTNYGYTF.

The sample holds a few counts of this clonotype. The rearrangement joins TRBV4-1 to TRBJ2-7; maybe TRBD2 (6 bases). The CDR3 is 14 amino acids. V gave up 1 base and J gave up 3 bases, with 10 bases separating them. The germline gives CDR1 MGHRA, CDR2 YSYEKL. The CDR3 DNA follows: TGCGCCAGCAGCCAAGGGCCGGGGGTCTACGAGCAGTACTTC. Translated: CASSQGPGVYEQYF.

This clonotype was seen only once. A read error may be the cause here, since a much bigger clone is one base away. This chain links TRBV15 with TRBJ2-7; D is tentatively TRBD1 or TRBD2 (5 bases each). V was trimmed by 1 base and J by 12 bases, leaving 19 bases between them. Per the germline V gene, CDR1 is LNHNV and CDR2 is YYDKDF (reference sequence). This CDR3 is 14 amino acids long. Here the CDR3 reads CATSRGGMGETLYF. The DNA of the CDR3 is TGTGCCACCAGCAGAGGGGGCATGGGAGAGACCCTGTACTTC.

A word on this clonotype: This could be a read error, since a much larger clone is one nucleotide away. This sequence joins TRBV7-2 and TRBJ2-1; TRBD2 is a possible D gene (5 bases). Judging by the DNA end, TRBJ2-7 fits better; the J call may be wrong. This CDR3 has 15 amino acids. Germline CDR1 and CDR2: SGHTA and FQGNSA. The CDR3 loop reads CASSLVRGKNNEQYF. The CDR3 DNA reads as TGTGCCAGCAGCTTAGTACGGGGAAAGAACAATGAGCAGTACTTC.

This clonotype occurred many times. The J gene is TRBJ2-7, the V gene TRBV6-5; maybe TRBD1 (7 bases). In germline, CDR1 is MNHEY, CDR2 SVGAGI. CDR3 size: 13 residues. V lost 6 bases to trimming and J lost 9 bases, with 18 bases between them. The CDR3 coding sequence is TGTGCCAGCAGCAGGGGGGCGTCCCCTACGCAGTACTTC. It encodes CASSRGASPTQYF.

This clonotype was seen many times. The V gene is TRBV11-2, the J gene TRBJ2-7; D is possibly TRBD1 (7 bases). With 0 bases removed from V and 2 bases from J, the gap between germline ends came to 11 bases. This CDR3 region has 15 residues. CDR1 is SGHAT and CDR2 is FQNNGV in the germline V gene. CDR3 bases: TGTGCCAGCAGCTTAGACCGGAGGGGGCCCTACGAGCAGTACTTC. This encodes CASSLDRRGPYEQYF.

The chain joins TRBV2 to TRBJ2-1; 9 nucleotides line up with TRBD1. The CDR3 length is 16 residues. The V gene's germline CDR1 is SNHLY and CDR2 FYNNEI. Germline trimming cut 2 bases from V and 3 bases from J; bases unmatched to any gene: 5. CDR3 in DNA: TGTGCCAGCAGTGAAAGGGGACAGGGTTTCTACAATGAGCAGTTCTTC. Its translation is CASSERGQGFYNEQFF.

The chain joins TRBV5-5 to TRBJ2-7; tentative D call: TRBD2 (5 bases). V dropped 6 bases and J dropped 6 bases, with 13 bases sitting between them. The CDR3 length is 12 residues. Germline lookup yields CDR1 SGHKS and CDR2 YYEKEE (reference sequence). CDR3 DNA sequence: TGTGCCAGCACCGAGGGTATACGCGAGCAGTACTTC. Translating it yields CASTEGIREQYF.

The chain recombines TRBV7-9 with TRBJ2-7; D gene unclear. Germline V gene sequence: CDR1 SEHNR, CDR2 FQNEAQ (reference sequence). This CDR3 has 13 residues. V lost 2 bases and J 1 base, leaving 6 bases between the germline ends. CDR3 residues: CASSLYTSYEQYF. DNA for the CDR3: TGTGCCAGCAGCTTATACACATCCTACGAGCAGTACTTC.

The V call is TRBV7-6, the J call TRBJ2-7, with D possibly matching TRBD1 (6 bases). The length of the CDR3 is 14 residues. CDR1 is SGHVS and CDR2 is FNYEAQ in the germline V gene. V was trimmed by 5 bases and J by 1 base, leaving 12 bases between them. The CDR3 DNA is TGTGCCAGCAGCCGACCTGGACAGTCCTACGAGCAGTACTTC. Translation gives CASSRPGQSYEQYF.

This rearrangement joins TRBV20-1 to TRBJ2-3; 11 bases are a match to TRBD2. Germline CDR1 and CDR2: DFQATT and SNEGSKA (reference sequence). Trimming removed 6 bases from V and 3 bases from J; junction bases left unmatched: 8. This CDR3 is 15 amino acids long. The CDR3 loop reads CSAGYSGGATDTQYF. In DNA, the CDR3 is TGCAGTGCCGGTTATAGCGGGGGGGCAACAGATACGCAGTATTTT.

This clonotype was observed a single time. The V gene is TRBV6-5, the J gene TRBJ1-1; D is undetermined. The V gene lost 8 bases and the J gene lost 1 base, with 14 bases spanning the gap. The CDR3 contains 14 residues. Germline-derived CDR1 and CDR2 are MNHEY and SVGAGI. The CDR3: CASGPSNRNTEAFF. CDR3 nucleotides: TGTGCCAGCGGCCCTTCCAACAGGAACACTGAAGCTTTCTTT.

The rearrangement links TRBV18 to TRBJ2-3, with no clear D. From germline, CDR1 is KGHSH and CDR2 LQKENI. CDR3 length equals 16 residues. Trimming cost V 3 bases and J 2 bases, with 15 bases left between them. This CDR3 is CASSPRNPTTTDTQYF. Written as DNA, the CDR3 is TGTGCCAGCTCACCGCGGAACCCCACGACCACAGATACGCAGTATTTT.

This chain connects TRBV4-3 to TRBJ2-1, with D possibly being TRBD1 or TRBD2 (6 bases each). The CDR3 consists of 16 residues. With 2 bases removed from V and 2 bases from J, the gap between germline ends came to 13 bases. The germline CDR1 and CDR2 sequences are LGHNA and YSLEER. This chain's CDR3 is CASSQIKGGPYNEQFF. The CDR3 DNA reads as TGCGCCAGCAGCCAAATTAAGGGGGGCCCCTACAATGAGCAGTTCTTC.

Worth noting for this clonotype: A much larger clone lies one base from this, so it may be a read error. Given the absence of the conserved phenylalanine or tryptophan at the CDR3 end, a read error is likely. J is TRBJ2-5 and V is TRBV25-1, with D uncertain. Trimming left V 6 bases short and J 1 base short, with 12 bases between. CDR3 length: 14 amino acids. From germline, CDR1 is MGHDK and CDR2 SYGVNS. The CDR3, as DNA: TGTGCCAGCAGCCCGTGGGGAACCCAAGAGACCCAGTACTTA. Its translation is CASSPWGTQETQYL.

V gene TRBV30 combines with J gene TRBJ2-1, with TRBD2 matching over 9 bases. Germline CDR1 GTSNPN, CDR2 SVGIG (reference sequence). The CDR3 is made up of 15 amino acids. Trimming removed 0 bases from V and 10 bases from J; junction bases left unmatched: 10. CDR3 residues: CAWSVASGIRKEQFF. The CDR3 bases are TGTGCCTGGAGTGTAGCTAGCGGGATCCGCAAGGAGCAGTTCTTC.

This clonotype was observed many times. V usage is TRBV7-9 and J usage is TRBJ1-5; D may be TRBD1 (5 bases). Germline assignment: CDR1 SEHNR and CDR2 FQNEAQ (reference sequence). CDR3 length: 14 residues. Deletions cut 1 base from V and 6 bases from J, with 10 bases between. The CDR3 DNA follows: TGTGCCAGCAGCTTAGACCAGGGCGGTCAGCCCCAGCATTTT. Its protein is CASSLDQGGQPQHF.

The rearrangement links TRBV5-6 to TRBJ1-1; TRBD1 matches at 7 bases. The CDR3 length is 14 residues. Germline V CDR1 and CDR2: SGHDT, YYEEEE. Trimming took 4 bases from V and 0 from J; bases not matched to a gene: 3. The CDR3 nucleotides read TGTGCCAGCAGCACGGGGACAGTGAACACTGAAGCTTTCTTT. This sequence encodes CASSTGTVNTEAFF.

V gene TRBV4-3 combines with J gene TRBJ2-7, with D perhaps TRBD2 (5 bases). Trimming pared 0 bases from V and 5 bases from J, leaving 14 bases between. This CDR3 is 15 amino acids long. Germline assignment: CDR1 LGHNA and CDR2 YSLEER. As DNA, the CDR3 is TGCGCCAGCAGCCAAGAATACCTTGGAGGCCACGAGCAGTACTTC. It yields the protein CASSQEYLGGHEQYF.